This T cell receptor (beta chain) was observed in a study of shared clonotypes between healthy human individuals. Details on this clone: The sample contains more than one DNA sequence encoding this CDR3.

Naive CD8 populations comprised CD45RO-negative cells positively selected for CCR7, excluding terminally differentiated effector memory CD45RA+ cells. Using approximately 200 ng DNA, about 29,000 T cell genomes, the sorted-subset replicate PCRs were run. This table comes from immunoSEQ multiplex PCR, and its TCRdb copy is limited to in-frame clones, with some not included. The repertoire holds approximately 2,000,000 clones, with about 93% as singletons. Sample: naive CD8+ T cells from PBMCs. This receptor was obtained from a man aged 18 to 29 in good health. Some clones in this sample may be carry-over from other donors' samples.

The CDR3 DNA sequence: TGTGCCAGCAGTCTTAGAACGCCGAACACTGAAGCTTTCTTT. This translates into CASSLRTPNTEAFF. The V and J genes are TRBV27 and TRBJ1-1; D unclear. The CDR3 runs to 14 residues. Germline values: CDR1 MNHEY, CDR2 SMNVEV (reference sequence). Between the trimmed V and J ends, which lost 5 bases and 1 base, there was a span of 11 bases.